This T cell receptor (beta chain) was recovered during a study of blood T cell repertoires in COVID-19. Study background: PBMCs, B-cell-depleted T cells, or T cells were the source of the cDNA or gDNA that made up the material.

Germline V gene sequence: CDR1 MGHRA, CDR2 YSYEKL. V lost 3 bases to trimming and J lost 5 bases; unmatched junction nucleotides: 5. This CDR3 comprises 16 residues. In the original workflow: Amplification with reference gene primers provided the estimates of nucleated cell counts. Method: immunoSEQ multiplex PCR; TCRdb's copy keeps in-frame clones and lacks some. The D gene and trimming were derived from the DNA, and the V and J assignments and clone size from that table. The data show roughly 300,000 clones, with roughly 90% seen just once and about 8.5% held by the top ten. The rearrangement uses TRBV4-1 and TRBJ2-5; 14 bases line up with TRBD2. Material: peripheral blood. The TCR was taken from a man between 18 and 29 years old with active or convalescent COVID-19. CDR3: CASSQGLAGVLETQYF. The CDR3 DNA reads TGCGCCAGCAGCCAGGGACTAGCGGGGGTTTTGGAGACCCAGTACTTC.